This T cell receptor beta chain is drawn from a study of blood T cell repertoires in COVID-19. The CDR3 runs 13 residues. The V gene lost 6 bases and the J gene lost 5 bases, with 10 bases spanning the gap. Germline V gene sequence: CDR1 LGHDT, CDR2 YNNKEL (reference sequence). Data came from immunoSEQ multiplex PCR; TCRdb stores just in-frame clones and leaves some out. The data show nearly 200,000 clones, around 89% seen once. The sample comprised PBMCs or T cells enriched from blood (not recorded which). This sequence originates from a woman under 30 who had recovered from COVID-19. The chain couples TRBV3-1 (or the pseudogene TRBV3-2) to TRBJ2-2; the D gene is possibly TRBD1 (8 bases). The CDR3 loop reads CASRQGGTGELFF. As DNA, the CDR3 is TGTGCCAGCAGACAGGGGGGGACCGGGGAGCTGTTTTTT.